Presented here are 25 T cell receptor beta chains from one specimen sequenced in a study of shared clonotypes between healthy human individuals. This table comes from immunoSEQ multiplex PCR, and its TCRdb copy is limited to in-frame clones, with some not included. Of about 230,000 clones in the sample, 65% were seen once. The specimen sequenced was memory CD4+ T cells sorted from blood. As to subset: CD45RA-negative fraction. The receptors come from a man aged 25 to 40 in good health.

J is TRBJ2-4 and V is TRBV27, with a possible D match to TRBD2 (5 bases). Per germline, CDR1 MNHEY and CDR2 SMNVEV (reference sequence). V lost 11 bases to trimming and J lost 12 bases, with 20 bases between them. The CDR3 runs 12 residues. CDR3 nucleotides: TGTGCCGGCCTAGCAAAGGGTTGCCGTCAGTACTTC. It translates to CAGLAKGCRQYF.

About this clone itself: Mismatch with germline at one junction end may stem from a read error. The V gene is TRBV5-4, the J gene TRBJ2-6; 8 positions agree with TRBD1. The CDR3 is 19 amino acids. CDR1 is SGHNT and CDR2 is YYREEE in the germline V gene (reference sequence). The CDR3 spells CASSLGTGVLSSGANVLTF. DNA for the CDR3: TGTGCCAGCAGTTTGGGGACAGGCGTCTTAAGCTCTGGGGCCAACGTCCTGACTTTC.

This chain links TRBV9 with TRBJ2-2, with D perhaps matching TRBD1 or TRBD2 (5 bases each). The germline CDR1 and CDR2 sequences are SGDLS and YYNGEE. The length of the CDR3 is 14 residues. V lost 3 bases and J lost 4, with 10 bases in between. The CDR3 region is CASSARDGTGELFF. DNA for the CDR3: TGTGCCAGCAGCGCCAGGGACGGCACCGGGGAGCTGTTTTTT.

The V and J genes are TRBV2 and TRBJ1-1; D remains ambiguous. V lost 4 bases and J 1 base, leaving 7 bases between the germline ends. The CDR3 is 13 amino acids. The germline V gene has CDR1 SNHLY and CDR2 FYNNEI. As DNA, the CDR3 is TGTGCCAGCAGTGGGCAGACGAACACTGAAGCTTTCTTT. Protein: CASSGQTNTEAFF.

This chain joins TRBV28 and TRBJ1-5, with 7 bases matching TRBD1. J gave up 2 bases and V 7 bases, and 17 bases lay outside the gene matches. Germline assignment: CDR1 MDHEN and CDR2 SYDVKM. The CDR3 is 18 amino acids. CDR3 sequence (DNA): TGTGCCAGCATCCACTCAAGACATGTTGGACAGGGCAATCAGCCCCAGCATTTT. Translated: CASIHSRHVGQGNQPQHF.

The CDR3 nucleotides are TGTGCCAGCTCACCCAAGCGGGAGGGCACAGATACGCAGTATTTT. The encoded protein is CASSPKREGTDTQYF. The chain uses TRBV18 and TRBJ2-3; 9 nucleotides match TRBD2. J gave up 1 base and V 3 bases, and 2 bases lay outside the gene matches. CDR1 is KGHSH, CDR2 LQKENI, per germline. CDR3 size: 15 residues.

This chain uses TRBV11-2 with TRBJ2-2; TRBD1 aligns across 9 bases. This CDR3 is 15 amino acids long. Germline assignment: CDR1 SGHAT and CDR2 FQNNGV. Unmatched junction bases numbered 3, after V lost 4 bases and J lost 3 bases. The CDR3, as DNA: TGTGCCAGCAGCTCAGGGACAGGGTACACCGGGGAGCTGTTTTTT. It codes for CASSSGTGYTGELFF.

The chain has TRBV27 and TRBJ2-1; 14 bases map to TRBD2. With 1 base clipped from V and 7 bases from J, the junction kept 6 bases outside the gene matches. This CDR3 comprises 17 residues. Germline V gives CDR1 MNHEY, CDR2 SMNVEV (reference sequence). The CDR3 protein is CASSLWGGTSGRNEQFF. The CDR3 DNA follows: TGTGCCAGCAGTTTATGGGGGGGGACTAGCGGGAGAAATGAGCAGTTCTTC.

The chain employs TRBV5-5 and TRBJ2-1; D is uncertain. The CDR3 totals 15 residues. Trimming took off 0 bases at V and 1 base at J, with 8 bases between the two ends. Germline V gives CDR1 SGHKS, CDR2 YYEKEE (reference sequence). The CDR3 DNA sequence: TGTGCCAGCAGCTTGGATCCGGGTTCCTACAATGAGCAGTTCTTC. It specifies CASSLDPGSYNEQFF.

This clone showed up many times. The V gene is TRBV28, the J gene TRBJ2-6; D is undetermined. Trimming cost V 3 bases and J 1 base, with 1 base left between them. Germline CDR1 is MDHEN and CDR2 is SYDVKM. The CDR3 loop spans 13 amino acids. The CDR3: CASSFSGANVLTF. The CDR3 DNA reads TGTGCCAGCAGTTTTTCTGGGGCCAACGTCCTGACTTTC.

This rearrangement joins TRBV18 to TRBJ1-3; 9 bases are a match to TRBD1. Germline V gene lookup returns CDR1 KGHSH and CDR2 LQKENI. The CDR3 has 22 residues. Unmatched junction bases numbered 21, after V lost 3 bases and J lost 0 bases. In nucleotides, the CDR3 is TGTGCCAGCTCACCCCGGGTGTTAAGTGCCGGGACAGGGCCCCACTCTGGAAACACCATATATTTT. It codes for CASSPRVLSAGTGPHSGNTIYF.

This clone was observed a handful of times. The chain carries TRBV5-1 and TRBJ2-2; D gene unclear. This CDR3 contains 15 residues. The ends were cut back, 0 bases at V and 4 bases at J, with 10 bases in the middle. Per the germline V gene, CDR1 is SGHRS and CDR2 is YFSETQ. The DNA for the CDR3 is TGCGCCAGCAGCTTGGAACCCGCGTCCACCGGGGAGCTGTTTTTT. This gives the protein CASSLEPASTGELFF.

This clone was counted a few times. The rearrangement uses TRBV6-5 and TRBJ1-1; the match to TRBD1 covers 8 bases. J lost 4 bases, V lost 10 bases, and 5 bases had no gene match. The CDR3 covers 12 residues. Germline-derived CDR1 and CDR2 are MNHEY and SVGAGI. CDR3 loop: CATYTGGTEAFF. In nucleotides, the CDR3 is TGTGCCACCTATACAGGGGGCACTGAAGCTTTCTTT.

The J gene is TRBJ2-1, the V gene TRBV18; tentative D call: TRBD2 (5 bases). The germline V and J ends were trimmed by 4 bases and 1 base, with 14 bases remaining between them. CDR1 is KGHSH, CDR2 LQKENI, per germline. CDR3 length: 16 amino acids. CDR3 sequence (DNA): TGTGCCAGCTCACGCGAACAGCGGAGTTCCTACAATGAGCAGTTCTTC. It is translated as CASSREQRSSYNEQFF.

Note on this clone: A far larger clone is off by one base, so a read error is likely. The gene calls are TRBV5-1 and TRBJ1-5; D gene uncertain. The CDR3 spans 15 residues. The germline CDR1 and CDR2 sequences are SGHRS and YFSETQ. In nucleotides, the CDR3 is TGCGCCAGCAGCTTGGGAGGTATGGGGAGTCAGCTCCAGCATTTT. Protein sequence: CASSLGGMGSQLQHF.

J is TRBJ1-4 and V is TRBV5-1; D not resolved. V was shortened by 2 bases and J by 3 bases, with 17 bases between the two germline ends. The CDR3 runs 17 residues. Germline CDR1 is SGHRS and CDR2 is YFSETQ. The CDR3 sequence is CASSFGAGEGSNEKLFF. The CDR3 DNA reads as TGCGCCAGCAGCTTCGGTGCCGGGGAGGGCTCTAATGAAAAACTGTTTTTT. Variable domain in full (rest from reference TRBV5-1 and TRBJ1-4): KAGVTQTPRYLIKTRGQQVTLSCSPISGHRSVSWYQQTPGQGLQFLFEYFSETQRNKGNFPGRFSGRQFSNSRSEMNVSTLELGDSALYLCASSFGAGEGSNEKLFFGSGTQLSVL.

V usage is TRBV30 and J usage is TRBJ2-1; D tentatively reads TRBD1 or TRBD2 (7 bases each). Trimming cost V 3 bases and J 0 bases, with 15 bases left between them. The V gene's germline CDR1 is GTSNPN and CDR2 SVGIG (reference sequence). The CDR3 loop spans 16 amino acids. The CDR3 loop reads CAWSKQGGNSYNEQFF. The CDR3 nucleotides are TGTGCCTGGAGCAAGCAGGGGGGGAACTCCTACAATGAGCAGTTCTTC.

The gene calls are TRBV6-1 and TRBJ2-5; D unresolved. The germline V gene has CDR1 MNHNS and CDR2 SASEGT. This CDR3 contains 11 residues. The V and J ends lost 4 bases and 3 bases respectively, with 3 bases between them. The CDR3 nucleotides read TGTGCCAGCAGTGGGAAAGAGACCCAGTACTTC. This codes for CASSGKETQYF.

This chain uses TRBV7-8 with TRBJ2-7; D possibly corresponds to TRBD2 (7 bases). The CDR3 is made up of 16 amino acids. Between the trimmed V and J ends, which lost 7 bases and 3 bases, there was a span of 22 bases. CDR1 and CDR2 from the germline V gene are SGHVS and FQNEAQ. CDR3 sequence reads: CASTLGGAGVGYEQYF. The CDR3 DNA reads TGTGCCAGCACCCTTGGGGGGGCGGGAGTTGGCTACGAGCAGTACTTC.

The chain employs TRBV10-2 and TRBJ1-1; weak D call: TRBD1 (5 bases). This CDR3 comprises 13 residues. V shed 6 bases and J shed 4 bases, with 12 bases lying between them. In germline, CDR1 is WSHSY, CDR2 SAAADI. The CDR3, as DNA: TGCGCCAGCAGACGAGGGGAGGGCACTGAAGCTTTCTTT. Its protein product is CASRRGEGTEAFF.

CDR3 sequence (DNA): TGTGCCAGCAGCCCCCGTTGGACTAGCGGGAACAATGAGCAGTTCTTC. Protein product: CASSPRWTSGNNEQFF. V gene TRBV11-2 combines with J gene TRBJ2-1; 12 bases are shared with TRBD2. The CDR3 loop spans 16 amino acids. V was pared by 5 bases and J by 5 bases, with 7 bases of the junction left unmatched. From germline, CDR1 is SGHAT and CDR2 FQNNGV.

This chain connects TRBV4-2 to TRBJ2-3; weak D call: TRBD2 (6 bases). Deletions cut 1 base from V and 2 bases from J, with 10 bases between. Germline V lookup: CDR1 LGHNA, CDR2 YNFKEQ. There are 15 residues in the CDR3. In DNA, the CDR3 is TGTGCCAGCAGCCAAGTGGGCGGGGACACAGATACGCAGTATTTT. As protein: CASSQVGGDTDTQYF.

V gene TRBV19 combines with J gene TRBJ2-5; no definite D call. The V and J ends lost 5 bases and 3 bases respectively, with 7 bases between them. Per germline, CDR1 LNHDA and CDR2 SQIVND (reference sequence). This CDR3 region has 12 residues. The CDR3 DNA follows: TGTGCCAGTAGTGGACCGAAAGAGACCCAGTACTTC. Encoded protein: CASSGPKETQYF.

The V call is TRBV10-3, the J call TRBJ2-2; perhaps TRBD2 as D (5 bases). This CDR3 comprises 14 residues. Trimming stripped 3 bases from V and 4 bases from J, with 9 bases between. The germline gives CDR1 ENHRY, CDR2 SYGVKD. CDR3 in amino acids: CAISDYGVTGELFF. DNA of the CDR3: TGTGCCATCAGTGACTACGGGGTCACCGGGGAGCTGTTTTTT.

The rearrangement links TRBV9 to TRBJ2-1, with 9 bases aligning to TRBD2. With V trimmed by 3 bases and J by 4 bases, 5 bases remained unmatched. CDR3 length: 15 amino acids. The V gene's germline CDR1 is SGDLS and CDR2 YYNGEE. The chain's CDR3 is CASSERLAEYNEQFF. The CDR3 DNA reads TGTGCCAGCAGCGAGAGACTAGCGGAGTACAATGAGCAGTTCTTC.